This is a list of T cell receptor beta chains from one sample in a study of T cell repertoires in cytomegalovirus infection. No cognate antigen is known for these TCRs. TCRdb redid the calling of the reads with MiXCR, one entry per CDR3 protein. The sample lists 650,000 to 900,000 distinct CDR3 sequences; over 25% were seen once. Sample: cultured CD8+ T cells from PBMCs, taken from culture after CMV antigen stimulation. The source of these receptors is a human donor in good health (CMV status not recorded). Some clones in this sample may be carry-over from other donors' samples. CDR3s include the opening cysteine and the closing phenylalanine or tryptophan. D genes are given only for firm matches. A row's size may be missing; if present it is once, few, many or a size class.

>TRBJ1-2|TRBV7-6|NA|NA|14
CASSLSPLLDGYTF
TGTGCCAGCAGCTTAAGTCCCCTCCTAGATGGCTACACCTTC
>TRBJ2-3|TRBV25-1|few|TRBD2|15
CASRGAAGVTDTQYF
TGTGCCAGCAGAGGGGCAGCGGGGGTTACAGATACGCAGTATTTT
>TRBJ2-7|TRBV5-4|NA|NA|14
CASSFTGVAGEQYF
TGTGCCAGCAGCTTCACAGGGGTCGCGGGGGAGCAGTACTTC
>TRBJ1-2|TRBV12-3/TRBV12-4|NA|NA|14
CASKIRGRFHGYTF
TGTGCCAGCAAAATCCGGGGGCGCTTCCATGGCTACACCTTC
>TRBJ2-7|TRBV20-1|NA|NA|14
CSARDLESHYEQYF
TGCAGTGCTAGAGATCTAGAATCCCATTACGAGCAGTACTTC
>TRBJ2-2|TRBV6-2/TRBV6-3|NA|NA|15
CASRPGTPRIGELFF
TGTGCCAGCAGACCCGGGACTCCCAGGATCGGGGAGCTGTTTTTT
>TRBJ2-5|TRBV2|NA|TRBD2|16
CASSVARAGPRETQYF
TGTGCCAGCAGTGTAGCTCGAGCGGGACCAAGAGAGACCCAGTACTTC
>TRBJ2-5|TRBV28|NA|TRBD2|18
CASSFVLPQRGWGETQYF
TGTGCCAGCAGTTTTGTTCTGCCCCAGCGGGGCTGGGGGGAGACCCAGTACTTC
>TRBJ2-1|TRBV6-2/TRBV6-3|many|NA|12
CASSGWGNEQFF
TGTGCCAGCAGTGGGTGGGGCAATGAGCAGTTCTTC
>TRBJ2-1|TRBV6-6|few|NA|15
CASNSKGPYYNEQFF
TGTGCCAGCAACTCCAAGGGGCCCTACTACAATGAGCAGTTCTTC
>TRBJ1-1|TRBV10-3|NA|NA|11
CAIRENTEAFF
TGTGCCATCAGGGAGAACACTGAAGCTTTCTTT
>TRBJ1-1|TRBV6-1|NA|NA|15
CASSEDWGMNTEAFF
TGTGCCAGCAGTGAAGATTGGGGGATGAACACTGAAGCTTTCTTT
>TRBJ2-2|TRBV11-3|few|NA|13
CASSLGRAGELFF
TGTGCCAGCAGCTTGGGCAGGGCCGGGGAGCTGTTTTTT
>TRBJ1-4|TRBV15|few|TRBD1|14
CATNPGQGREKLFF
TGTGCCACCAACCCGGGACAGGGAAGGGAAAAACTGTTTTTT
>TRBJ2-1|TRBV19|once|TRBD2|16
CASSPLQRGAYNEQFF
TGTGCCAGTAGTCCCCTTCAGCGGGGGGCCTACAATGAGCAGTTCTTC
>TRBJ2-2|TRBV6-1|few|TRBD1|15
CASSRTGSRTGELFF
TGTGCCAGCAGTAGGACAGGGTCCAGGACCGGGGAGCTGTTTTTT
>TRBJ2-1|TRBV12-3/TRBV12-4|NA|TRBD1|15
CASSLKGDSFNEQFF
TGTGCCAGCAGTTTAAAGGGGGACAGCTTCAATGAGCAGTTCTTC
>TRBJ1-4|TRBV7-9|few|NA|16
CANRIGHAEPNEKLFF
TGTGCCAACCGAATTGGGCATGCCGAACCTAATGAAAAACTGTTTTTT
>TRBJ2-1|TRBV5-1|NA|TRBD1|16
CASSPGTGGPRDEQFF
TGCGCCAGCAGCCCTGGGACAGGGGGACCTAGGGATGAGCAGTTCTTC
>TRBJ2-3|TRBV7-3|NA|NA|16
CASSLFDSSSTDTQYF
TGTGCCAGCAGCTTGTTCGACAGTTCTAGCACAGATACGCAGTATTTT
>TRBJ1-1|TRBV27|NA|NA|12
CASSFWDGEAFF
TGTGCCAGCAGTTTCTGGGACGGTGAAGCTTTCTTT
>TRBJ1-1|TRBV6-4|NA|NA|13
CASLRTGNTEAFF
TGTGCCAGCCTCCGGACTGGGAACACTGAAGCTTTCTTT
>TRBJ2-1|TRBV7-9|NA|NA|11
CASSKGAVQFF
TGTGCCAGCAGCAAAGGGGCAGTGCAGTTCTTC
>TRBJ2-1|TRBV6-5|NA|NA|15
CASTPGRSSYNEQFF
TGTGCCAGCACCCCAGGAAGGAGCTCCTACAATGAGCAGTTCTTC
>TRBJ2-1|TRBV7-6|many|NA|15
CASSFGVSSYNEQFF
TGTGCCAGCAGCTTCGGGGTTAGCTCCTACAATGAGCAGTTCTTC
>TRBJ2-2|TRBV10-2|NA|NA|15
CASSESGLHTGELFF
TGCGCCAGCAGTGAATCGGGGCTACACACCGGGGAGCTGTTTTTT
>TRBJ1-3|TRBV7-6|few|NA|15
CASSLYIGLGNTIYF
TGTGCCAGCAGCCTGTATATAGGGTTAGGAAACACCATATATTTT
>TRBJ1-1|TRBV12-3/TRBV12-4|many|NA|18
CASSLVVGVRSMNTEAFF
TGTGCCAGCAGTTTAGTGGTGGGAGTAAGAAGTATGAACACTGAAGCTTTCTTT
>TRBJ2-7|TRBV5-4|few|NA|13
CASSSGRAYEQYF
TGTGCCAGCAGTTCCGGTCGTGCCTACGAGCAGTACTTC
>TRBJ2-7|TRBV7-9|NA|NA|13
CAFSQYLSYEQYF
TGTGCCTTTTCGCAGTATCTATCCTACGAGCAGTACTTC
>TRBJ1-4|TRBV29-1|NA|TRBD1|14
CSVLGTATNEKLFF
TGCAGCGTCCTAGGGACAGCAACTAATGAAAAACTGTTTTTT
>TRBJ2-1|TRBV6-1|few|TRBD2|16
CASSEPPSGAYNEQFF
TGTGCCAGCAGTGAACCCCCCAGCGGGGCCTACAATGAGCAGTTCTTC
>TRBJ1-6|TRBV7-6|many|NA|10
CASSLAPLHF
TGTGCCAGCAGCTTAGCACCCCTCCACTTT
>TRBJ2-4|TRBV7-6|few|NA|16
CASSSQGGIAKNIQYF
TGTGCCAGCAGCTCCCAGGGGGGGATAGCCAAAAACATTCAGTACTTC
>TRBJ2-7|TRBV7-9|NA|TRBD1|16
CVSTTPGQGARYEQYF
TGTGTCAGCACCACACCGGGACAGGGGGCCCGCTACGAGCAGTACTTC
>TRBJ1-5|TRBV6-1|NA|NA|14
CASSELSKYQPQHF
TGTGCCAGCAGTGAATTATCGAAGTATCAGCCCCAGCATTTT
>TRBJ2-1|TRBV6-1|few|NA|12
CASKRLGGEQFF
TGTGCCAGCAAACGACTAGGGGGTGAGCAGTTCTTC
>TRBJ1-5|TRBV7-9|NA|NA|13
CASSLAGRQAQHF
TGTGCCAGCAGCTTAGCAGGGAGGCAGGCCCAGCATTTT